What follows are 30 T cell receptor beta chains derived from one specimen sequenced in a study of cytomegalovirus exposure and HLA in healthy donors. PCR employed 60 Vbeta and 13 Jbeta primers. Libraries were prepared by immunoSEQ multiplex PCR; TCRdb keeps only in-frame clonotypes and omits some of them. The sample shows 130,000 or so clones, 75% of them seen only once. Sequencing input: PBMCs. The origin of the receptors is a man aged 25 to 45 in good health and CMV-seronegative.

The chain has TRBV5-4 and TRBJ1-6, with D unresolved. CDR1 is SGHNT and CDR2 is YYREEE in the germline V gene (reference sequence). The V and J ends lost 0 bases and 10 bases respectively, with 14 bases between them. The CDR3 sequence is 15 residues long. The CDR3 bases are TGTGCCAGCAGCTTGGGAGGTCTGCAAAAGTCACCCCTCCACTTT. As protein: CASSLGGLQKSPLHF.

The rearrangement uses TRBV7-2 and TRBJ1-5, with 10 bases aligning to TRBD1. V trimming: 5 bases; J trimming: 7 bases; junction bases outside the gene matches: 8. This CDR3 contains 15 residues. Germline V gene data show CDR1 as SGHTA and CDR2 as FQGNSA. The CDR3 reads CASSLSTGGGQPQHF. The CDR3 DNA sequence: TGTGCCAGCAGCCTTTCGACAGGGGGCGGGCAGCCCCAGCATTTT.

The V and J genes are TRBV4-2 and TRBJ1-4; D call uncertain. Germline V gene sequence: CDR1 LGHNA, CDR2 YNFKEQ. The CDR3 spans 14 residues. The V gene lost 3 bases and the J gene lost 0 bases, with 5 bases spanning the gap. The CDR3 loop is CASSQGATNEKLFF. The CDR3 region has the DNA TGTGCCAGCAGCCAGGGAGCAACTAATGAAAAACTGTTTTTT.

This chain joins TRBV30 and TRBJ1-5; TRBD1 is a possible D gene (6 bases). The V gene's germline CDR1 is GTSNPN and CDR2 SVGIG (reference sequence). This CDR3 contains 13 residues. V lost 5 bases to trimming and J lost 7 bases, with 15 bases between them. CDR3 in amino acids: CAWSLRGGQPQHF. CDR3 bases: TGTGCCTGGTCTCTTCGGGGGGGCCAGCCCCAGCATTTT.

V and J are TRBV30 and TRBJ2-1; 7 nucleotides agree with TRBD1. Germline trimming cut 6 bases from V and 7 bases from J; bases unmatched to any gene: 3. The CDR3 spans 11 residues. CDR1 is GTSNPN, CDR2 SVGIG, per germline (reference sequence). In nucleotides, the CDR3 is TGTGCCTGCGGACAGGCAAATGAGCAGTTCTTC. Amino acid sequence: CACGQANEQFF.

The chain combines TRBV7-2 with TRBJ2-1, with 10 bases lining up with TRBD2. Germline CDR1 SGHTA, CDR2 FQGNSA. This CDR3 has 16 amino acids. Trimming removed 5 bases from V and 5 bases from J; junction bases left unmatched: 9. CDR3 coding DNA: TGTGCCAGCAGCCCAGCGGGAGGGGTCTGGAACAATGAGCAGTTCTTC. Amino acid sequence: CASSPAGGVWNNEQFF. The full variable domain, in which reference TRBV7-2 and TRBJ2-1 provide the parts outside the CDR3, is GAGVSQSPSNKVTEKGKDVELRCDPISGHTALYWYRQSLGQGLEFLIYFQGNSAPDKSGLPSDRFSAERTGGSVSTLTIQRTQQEDSAVYLCASSPAGGVWNNEQFFGPGTRLTVL.

This clone was detected a few times. The V and J genes are TRBV11-2 and TRBJ2-3, with D tentatively TRBD2 (6 bases). CDR3 length: 14 amino acids. Germline CDR1 and CDR2: SGHAT and FQNNGV. The V end was cut by 4 bases, the J end by 4 bases, with 12 bases between. The CDR3 sequence: CASSSTRSPDTQYF. The CDR3 nucleotides read TGTGCCAGCAGCTCGACTAGGAGCCCAGATACGCAGTATTTT.

This rearrangement joins TRBV7-8 to TRBJ1-1, with D perhaps matching TRBD1 (5 bases). CDR1 is SGHVS, CDR2 FQNEAQ, per germline. V dropped 6 bases and J dropped 6 bases, with 20 bases sitting between them. The CDR3 extends over 15 amino acids. The CDR3 nucleotides are TGTGCCAGCAGTTCCATCGGTCAGGCGGGGGCTGAAGCTTTCTTT. As protein: CASSSIGQAGAEAFF.

This clone appeared a single time. V is TRBV27 and J is TRBJ1-1; 8 nucleotides match TRBD1. CDR1 MNHEY and CDR2 SMNVEV come from the germline V gene (reference sequence). This CDR3 has 15 amino acids. Trimming took 6 bases from V and 0 from J; bases not matched to a gene: 6. In nucleotides, the CDR3 is TGTGCCAGCAGCCTGCAGGGGGCGGTGAACACTGAAGCTTTCTTT. Protein: CASSLQGAVNTEAFF.

A few counts support this clone. V gene TRBV28 combines with J gene TRBJ1-5; tentative D call: TRBD1 (5 bases). Germline V lookup: CDR1 MDHEN, CDR2 SYDVKM. The V end was cut by 6 bases, the J end by 0 bases, with 6 bases between. The CDR3 loop spans 13 amino acids. The CDR3 DNA reads TGTGCCAGCAGAGGGGTTAGCAATCAGCCCCAGCATTTT. Translated: CASRGVSNQPQHF.

This clone was observed a few times. The chain couples TRBV6-1 to TRBJ2-1; the D gene is possibly TRBD2 (5 bases). Germline loops: CDR1 MNHNS, CDR2 SASEGT. This CDR3 has 14 residues. V lost 5 bases and J lost 10, with 18 bases in between. CDR3 amino acids: CASSKRAAGEEQFF. CDR3 coding DNA: TGTGCCAGCAGTAAAAGGGCCGCCGGGGAAGAGCAGTTCTTC.

The V gene is TRBV7-2, the J gene TRBJ1-1; D perhaps matches TRBD1 (5 bases). Trimming removed 2 bases from V and 3 bases from J, with 19 bases in between. The CDR3 totals 17 residues. CDR1 and CDR2 from the germline V gene are SGHTA and FQGNSA. The CDR3 DNA follows: TGTGCCAGCAGCTTAATGGGGGGTAGCGGGTTGGACACTGAAGCTTTCTTT. Amino acids: CASSLMGGSGLDTEAFF. The full variable domain, rest sourced from reference TRBV7-2 and TRBJ1-1, is GAGVSQSPSNKVTEKGKDVELRCDPISGHTALYWYRQSLGQGLEFLIYFQGNSAPDKSGLPSDRFSAERTGGSVSTLTIQRTQQEDSAVYLCASSLMGGSGLDTEAFFGQGTRLTVV.

This rearrangement joins TRBV2 to TRBJ2-7, with no clear D. Trimming shortened V by 3 bases and J by 3 bases, and 15 bases separated the two germline ends. The CDR3 is 15 amino acids. CDR1 SNHLY and CDR2 FYNNEI come from the germline V gene. The CDR3: CASSENVGELYEQYF. The CDR3, as DNA: TGTGCCAGCAGTGAGAACGTCGGAGAACTCTACGAGCAGTACTTC.

The chain is built from TRBV7-2 and TRBJ2-7, with D maybe TRBD1 (5 bases). This CDR3 comprises 12 residues. Per germline, CDR1 SGHTA and CDR2 FQGNSA. With 5 bases removed from V and 5 bases from J, the gap between germline ends came to 10 bases. In nucleotides, the CDR3 is TGTGCCAGCAGCCTTGACAGCCACGAGCAGTACTTC. It encodes CASSLDSHEQYF.

The CDR3 DNA follows: TGTGCCAGTAGTATGGCGGTCAGTCAATATGGCTACACCTTC. This encodes CASSMAVSQYGYTF. The chain has TRBV19 and TRBJ1-2, with unresolved D. The CDR3 extends over 14 amino acids. V was clipped by 3 bases and J by 5 bases, with 13 bases between them. CDR1 is LNHDA and CDR2 is SQIVND in the germline V gene (reference sequence). Full variable domain (missing parts from reference TRBV19 and TRBJ1-2): DGGITQSPKYLFRKEGQNVTLSCEQNLNHDAMYWYRQDPGQGLRLIYYSQIVNDFQKGDIAEGYSVSREKKESFPLTVTSAQKNPTAFYLCASSMAVSQYGYTFGSGTRLTVV.

The gene calls are TRBV7-2 and TRBJ2-5, with a tentative D call TRBD1 (5 bases). The CDR3 has 14 residues. The germline V and J ends were trimmed by 7 bases and 2 bases, with 14 bases remaining between them. Germline V gene lookup returns CDR1 SGHTA and CDR2 FQGNSA. DNA for the CDR3: TGTGCCAGCACCGTGACAGCACGGCAAGAGACCCAGTACTTC. It translates to CASTVTARQETQYF.

The gene calls are TRBV29-1 and TRBJ2-7, with TRBD1 as a possible D gene (6 bases). The CDR3 spans 11 residues. The V gene lost 6 bases and the J gene lost 3 bases, with 9 bases spanning the gap. Germline V gene lookup returns CDR1 SQVTM and CDR2 ANQGSEA. The CDR3: CSVVTGYEQYF. CDR3 in DNA: TGCAGCGTCGTGACAGGCTACGAGCAGTACTTC.

The table lists this clone with a few counts. J is TRBJ2-7 and V is TRBV5-4, with D possibly matching TRBD2 (5 bases). Germline V CDR1 and CDR2: SGHNT, YYREEE (reference sequence). The CDR3 runs 13 residues. Between the trimmed V and J ends, which lost 0 bases and 4 bases, there was a span of 8 bases. CDR3 sequence: CASSLDPGYEQYF. In DNA, the CDR3 is TGTGCCAGCAGCTTGGACCCGGGGTACGAGCAGTACTTC.

This chain joins TRBV6-1 and TRBJ1-6; D is possibly TRBD1 (6 bases). The CDR3 length is 15 residues. The germline gives CDR1 MNHNS, CDR2 SASEGT. V gave up 5 bases and J gave up 5 bases, with 13 bases separating them. CDR3 sequence (DNA): TGTGCCAGCAGTCGCGGGGGCGCAGATAATTCACCCCTCCACTTT. Its protein product is CASSRGGADNSPLHF.

The rearrangement joins TRBV28 to TRBJ1-1, with 7 bases identical to TRBD1. The CDR3 is 14 amino acids. V was pared by 8 bases and J by 4 bases, with 10 bases of the junction left unmatched. Germline V gives CDR1 MDHEN, CDR2 SYDVKM. This CDR3 is CASWTGGGGTEAFF. In DNA form, the CDR3 reads TGTGCCAGCTGGACAGGCGGAGGGGGCACTGAAGCTTTCTTT.

The CDR3 protein is CASSLGSEQGGTGELFF. CDR3 DNA: TGCGCCAGCAGCTTGGGAAGTGAACAGGGTGGCACCGGGGAGCTGTTTTTT. The chain combines TRBV5-1 with TRBJ2-2; tentative D call: TRBD1 (6 bases). This CDR3 region has 17 residues. V dropped 0 bases and J dropped 4 bases, with 16 bases sitting between them. The V gene's germline CDR1 is SGHRS and CDR2 YFSETQ.

The genes are TRBV7-2 and TRBJ2-2, with TRBD2 matching 7 bases. V lost 1 base to trimming and J lost 7 bases; unmatched junction nucleotides: 9. CDR3 length: 16 amino acids. Germline CDR1 SGHTA, CDR2 FQGNSA. The chain's CDR3 is CASSLEPAGAGGELFF. Written as DNA, the CDR3 is TGTGCCAGCAGCTTAGAACCCGCGGGAGCGGGCGGGGAGCTGTTTTTT.

This chain uses TRBV30 with TRBJ2-3, with D unclear. V was clipped by 0 bases and J by 6 bases, with 7 bases between them. The CDR3 consists of 12 residues. Germline V gene sequence: CDR1 GTSNPN, CDR2 SVGIG (reference sequence). CDR3 residues: CAWSVSTDTQYF. CDR3 in DNA: TGTGCCTGGAGTGTTTCGACTGATACGCAGTATTTT.

The J gene is TRBJ1-2, the V gene TRBV7-2; D may be TRBD1 (6 bases). The CDR3 extends over 13 amino acids. Germline-derived CDR1 and CDR2 are SGHTA and FQGNSA. The ends were cut back, 2 bases at V and 7 bases at J, with 11 bases in the middle. CDR3: CASSLTGIGGYTF. The CDR3 DNA sequence: TGTGCCAGCAGCTTAACAGGGATTGGTGGCTACACCTTC.

The V and J genes are TRBV2 and TRBJ1-4; 8 nucleotides match TRBD1. Germline CDR1 reads SNHLY; CDR2 reads FYNNEI. The CDR3 is made up of 12 amino acids. V lost 8 bases, J lost 8 bases, and 4 bases stayed unmatched. CDR3 bases: TGTGCCAGCCGACAGGGGAGGGAAAAACTGTTTTTT. This encodes CASRQGREKLFF. Variable domain in full (rest from reference TRBV2 and TRBJ1-4): EPEVTQTPSHQVTQMGQEVILRCVPISNHLYFYWYRQILGQKVEFLVSFYNNEISEKSEIFDDQFSVERPDGSNFTLKIRSTKLEDSAMYFCASRQGREKLFFGSGTQLSVL.

The rearrangement uses TRBV12-5 and TRBJ1-5; tentative D call: TRBD1 (6 bases). The CDR3 has 14 amino acids. Trimming pared 6 bases from V and 4 bases from J, leaving 13 bases between. Germline lookup yields CDR1 LGHNT and CDR2 FRNRAP. CDR3 bases: TGTGCTAGTGGAATGCAGGGGTCAAATCAGCCCCAGCATTTT. This translates into CASGMQGSNQPQHF.

This chain connects TRBV30 to TRBJ2-3; TRBD2 matches 11 bases. This CDR3 has 16 residues. V lost 1 base to trimming and J lost 2 bases; unmatched junction nucleotides: 5. The germline V gene encodes CDR1 GTSNPN and CDR2 SVGIG (reference sequence). The CDR3 reads CAWSAGTSGATDTQYF. In nucleotides, the CDR3 is TGTGCCTGGAGTGCCGGGACTAGCGGCGCCACAGATACGCAGTATTTT.

The gene calls are TRBV5-1 and TRBJ2-3; 7 nucleotides match TRBD2. Germline V gene sequence: CDR1 SGHRS, CDR2 YFSETQ. The CDR3 is made up of 14 amino acids. With 5 bases clipped from V and 1 base from J, the junction kept 4 bases outside the gene matches. The CDR3 spells CASRVAGRTDTQYF. CDR3 DNA sequence: TGCGCCAGCAGGGTAGCGGGTCGCACAGATACGCAGTATTTT.

V usage is TRBV7-2 and J usage is TRBJ2-4; D perhaps matches TRBD1 (5 bases). Deletions cut 1 base from V and 8 bases from J, with 15 bases between. There are 15 residues in the CDR3. Germline assignment: CDR1 SGHTA and CDR2 FQGNSA. CDR3 residues: CASSLVKGIGYIQYF. CDR3 sequence (DNA): TGTGCCAGCAGCTTAGTGAAGGGGATTGGCTACATTCAGTACTTC.

The gene calls are TRBV6-5 and TRBJ2-7; 9 nucleotides line up with TRBD1. CDR1 is MNHEY and CDR2 is SVGAGI in the germline V gene. With V trimmed by 6 bases and J by 2 bases, 8 bases remained unmatched. This CDR3 region has 15 residues. CDR3 DNA: TGTGCCAGCAGCCCCGGGACAGGGATGCCCTACGAGCAGTACTTC. Protein sequence: CASSPGTGMPYEQYF.